Following are 7 T cell receptor beta chains from one sample sequenced in a study of T cells after yellow fever vaccination. MiXCR, applied by TCRdb to the 5' RACE reads, yields one record per CDR3 protein. The table lists approximately 70,000 distinct CDR3 sequences, about 6% of them singletons. This material consisted of CD8+ T cells sorted from PBMCs, taken about 41 days after the first yellow fever vaccination. Source of these receptors: a man aged 18 to 30 who received the YFV17D yellow fever vaccine.

In this sample, this clonotype turned up a few times. This chain's CDR3 is CASSQTGGIYNEQFF. CDR3 DNA sequence: TGCGCCAGCAGCCAGACAGGGGGGATCTACAATGAGCAGTTCTTC. The V gene is TRBV4-1, the J gene TRBJ2-1, with 9 bases lining up with TRBD1. Per the germline V gene, CDR1 is MGHRA and CDR2 is YSYEKL. Losses at the gene ends were 3 bases for V and 3 bases for J; bases not matched to a gene: 3. This CDR3 spans 15 amino acids.

This clonotype was seen ten or more times. This CDR3 reads CASSLRVPPDTQYF. The CDR3 region has the DNA TGTGCCAGCAGCTTAAGAGTCCCACCAGATACGCAGTATTTT. The chain couples TRBV7-3 to TRBJ2-3; D uncertain. Trimming left V 1 base short and J 4 bases short, with 9 bases between. The CDR3 length is 14 residues. The V gene's germline CDR1 is SGHTA and CDR2 FQGTGA. The variable domain in full, with the rest retrieved from reference TRBV7-3 and TRBJ2-3, is GAGVSQTPSNKVTEKGKYVELRCDPISGHTALYWYRQSLGQGPEFLIYFQGTGAADDSGLPNDRFFAVRPEGSVSTLKIQRTERGDSAVYLCASSLRVPPDTQYFGPGTRLTVL.

This clonotype was counted between two and nine times. The chain carries TRBV19 and TRBJ1-1, with D perhaps TRBD1 (5 bases). The germline gives CDR1 LNHDA, CDR2 SQIVND (reference sequence). V was pared by 3 bases and J by 1 base, with 9 bases between. The CDR3 consists of 14 residues. CDR3 sequence: CASSISGTNTEAFF. CDR3 coding DNA: TGTGCCAGTAGTATTTCCGGGACGAACACTGAAGCTTTCTTT.

This clonotype occurred a few times. The J gene is TRBJ1-2, the V gene TRBV7-8; 8 bases map to TRBD1. CDR3 length: 14 residues. After removal of 4 bases from V and 8 bases from J, the junction contained 9 bases not matched to a gene. Per germline, CDR1 SGHVS and CDR2 FQNEAQ. CDR3 in DNA: TGTGCCAGCAGCTCCGGACAGGGAGTGGACGGCTACACCTTC. Its translation: CASSSGQGVDGYTF. Drawing the rest from reference TRBV7-8 and TRBJ1-2, the complete variable domain is GAGVSQSPRYKVAKRGQDVALRCDPISGHVSLFWYQQALGQGPEFLTYFQNEAQLDKSGLPSDRFFAERPEGSVSTLKIQRTQQEDSAVYLCASSSGQGVDGYTFGSGTRLTVV.

This clonotype was counted ten times or more. V is TRBV4-3 and J is TRBJ2-7; the D gene is possibly TRBD1 (7 bases). The V gene's germline CDR1 is LGHNA and CDR2 YSLEER. The V and J ends lost 3 bases and 4 bases respectively, with 13 bases between them. This CDR3 region has 14 residues. The chain's CDR3 is CASSQGGQLYEQYF. As DNA, the CDR3 is TGCGCCAGCAGCCAGGGGGGACAGTTATACGAGCAGTACTTC.

In its sample, this clonotype was seen many times. The rearrangement joins TRBV6-1 to TRBJ2-7; possible D gene TRBD1, 6 bases. Trimming stripped 3 bases from V and 0 bases from J, with 9 bases between. Germline V gene sequence: CDR1 MNHNS, CDR2 SASEGT. The CDR3 extends over 14 amino acids. CDR3 in DNA: TGTGCCAGCAGTGATGACAGGAGCTCCTACGAGCAGTACGTC. Translating it yields CASSDDRSSYEQYV.

J is TRBJ2-1 and V is TRBV6-2 or TRBV6-3; TRBD2 is a possible D gene (5 bases). The CDR3 is 13 amino acids. The V gene's germline CDR1 is MNHEY and CDR2 SVGEGT. V shed 2 bases and J shed 3 bases, with 5 bases lying between them. In DNA, the CDR3 is TGTGCCAGCAGTTACCGGGGCTACAATGAGCAGTTCTTC. Its protein is CASSYRGYNEQFF.